A selection of T cell receptor beta chains follows, all from one sample in a study of blood T cell repertoires in COVID-19. Data came from immunoSEQ multiplex PCR; TCRdb stores just in-frame clones and leaves some out. The sample has 70,000 to 85,000 clones; roughly 86% are singletons. The sample consisted of peripheral blood. Source of these receptors: a man aged 60 to 75 with acute or convalescent COVID-19. CDR3s include the opening cysteine and the closing phenylalanine or tryptophan. The order of the fields is D gene, clone size, J gene, V gene, CDR3 protein. D genes are given only for firm matches. Rows give clone size only sometimes, using once, few, many, or a class for an expanded clone.

.,.,TRBJ2-5,TRBV6-2/TRBV6-3,CASSYQETQYF
TRBD1,.,TRBJ2-1,TRBV6-4,CASSDRGLEVGEQFF
.,few,TRBJ1-1,TRBV27,CASSLLGTGGGKNTEAFF
.,once,TRBJ1-2,TRBV7-9,CASSPPAGSSGYTF
TRBD1,.,TRBJ1-1,TRBV5-1,CASRSRDRGTEAFF
TRBD1,.,TRBJ2-3,TRBV18,CASSEQGAGTDTQYF
TRBD2,.,TRBJ2-7,TRBV6-2/TRBV6-3,CASSYVQSSGPSYEQYF
.,.,TRBJ2-5,TRBV7-8,CASSLELRSDQETQYF
.,.,TRBJ2-5,TRBV3-1/TRBV3-2,CASSQWRDGETQYF
.,.,TRBJ2-7,TRBV28,CASIPGLGGITYEQYF
.,.,TRBJ2-1,TRBV5-4,CASSLSNEQFF
.,.,TRBJ1-2,TRBV28,CASSLEDPNYGYTF
.,.,TRBJ2-5,TRBV18,CASSPLPGLNQETQYF
TRBD1,.,TRBJ1-2,TRBV6-2/TRBV6-3,CASSLQGRIYGYTF
TRBD1,.,TRBJ2-2,TRBV4-3,CASSAQGVRTGELFF
TRBD2,.,TRBJ2-7,TRBV5-4,CASSLGLAVSSYEQYF
.,.,TRBJ2-5,TRBV10-3,CAINQGLEETQYF
TRBD2,few,TRBJ2-7,TRBV10-3,CATLSPREGVREQYF
.,.,TRBJ2-7,TRBV11-2,CASSLDGQGYEQYF
.,once,TRBJ1-6,TRBV30,CACNREGGSPLHF
.,.,TRBJ1-1,TRBV3-1/TRBV3-2,CASSQEGRTEAFF
.,.,TRBJ1-5,TRBV6-1,CASSTGTMSNQPQHF
.,.,TRBJ2-7,TRBV4-2,CASSHIPGEQYF
.,.,TRBJ2-2,TRBV5-1,CASSYLAPNTGELFF
TRBD1,few,TRBJ2-3,TRBV7-2,CASSLALTGGTDTQYF
.,.,TRBJ2-1,TRBV3-1/TRBV3-2,CASSPNLGLGRNEQFF
.,.,TRBJ2-3,TRBV28,CASSFITMTDTQYF
.,.,TRBJ2-6,TRBV14,CASSQNTGPANVLTF
TRBD2,.,TRBJ2-1,TRBV28,CASSTQAGTPYNEQFF
.,.,TRBJ2-5,TRBV9,CASTLGRHSSLETQYF
.,once,TRBJ1-3,TRBV28,CASRLSRGTTIYF
TRBD1,.,TRBJ2-7,TRBV7-9,CASSPGTGGFSSYEQYF
.,.,TRBJ2-7,TRBV19,CASSLRGGASYEQYF
TRBD2,.,TRBJ2-1,TRBV6-4,CASAPGTSDREQFF
TRBD2,.,TRBJ2-7,TRBV30,CAWSVGWTSESYEQYF
.,.,TRBJ2-3,TRBV9,CASSVAGAAFSDTQYF
.,.,TRBJ1-1,TRBV7-3,CASSLNSNGGASTEAFF
TRBD1,.,TRBJ1-5,TRBV19,CASSKDRDVEPQHF
.,.,TRBJ1-5,TRBV18,CASSPRGGNQPQHF
.,.,TRBJ2-5,TRBV7-9,CASSLSGGRQETQYF
.,.,TRBJ1-2,TRBV28,CASSLRLPNYGYTF
.,once,TRBJ2-5,TRBV11-3,CASRYREETQYF
.,.,TRBJ2-1,TRBV27,CASSFIGSGSYEQFF
TRBD1,.,TRBJ1-4,TRBV5-1,CASSLGTGVSEKLFF
TRBD2,.,TRBJ2-2,TRBV7-2,CASSLAREVTGELFF
.,.,TRBJ1-1,TRBV5-1,CASSLGAGNTEAFF
TRBD1,.,TRBJ1-1,TRBV15,CATRQGEGAEAFF
TRBD1,.,TRBJ1-2,TRBV28,CASRGQGFSGNYGYTF
.,.,TRBJ1-1,TRBV5-1,CASSLGWAETEAFF
.,.,TRBJ1-4,TRBV7-2,CASSLGLRQATNEKLFF
.,.,TRBJ2-5,TRBV7-2,CASSSSRGYQETQYF
.,.,TRBJ2-3,TRBV9,CASSRGISTDTQYF
.,.,TRBJ2-1,TRBV20-1,CSAPFVYEQFF
TRBD1,once,TRBJ2-3,TRBV5-4,CASSLGGQGADTQYF